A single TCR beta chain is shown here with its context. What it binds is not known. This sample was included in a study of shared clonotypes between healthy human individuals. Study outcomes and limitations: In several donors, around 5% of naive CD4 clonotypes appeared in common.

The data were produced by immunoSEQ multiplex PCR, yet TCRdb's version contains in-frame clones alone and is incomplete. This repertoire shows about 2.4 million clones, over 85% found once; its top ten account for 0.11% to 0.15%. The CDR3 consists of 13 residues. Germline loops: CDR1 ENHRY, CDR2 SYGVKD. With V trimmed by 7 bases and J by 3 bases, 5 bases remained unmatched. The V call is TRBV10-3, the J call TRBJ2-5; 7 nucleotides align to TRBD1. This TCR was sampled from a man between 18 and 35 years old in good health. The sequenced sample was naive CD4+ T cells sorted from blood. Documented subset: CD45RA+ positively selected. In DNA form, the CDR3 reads TGTGCCATCAAAGGGACAGTAAAAGAGACCCAGTACTTC. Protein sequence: CAIKGTVKETQYF.